This TCR beta chain emerged from a study of T cells after yellow fever vaccination. Each CDR3 protein is one row after TCRdb ran MiXCR on the 5' RACE reads. The sample has about 630,000 distinct CDR3 sequences; roughly an eighth are singletons. The germline gives CDR1 SGHVS, CDR2 FNYEAQ. V was clipped by 2 bases and J by 5 bases; unmatched bases: 9. This CDR3 spans 16 amino acids. This sequence originates from a man aged 25-40 years who received the YFV17D yellow fever vaccine. Sequencing was performed on PBMCs, taken on the day of the yellow fever booster vaccination. The V call is TRBV7-6, the J call TRBJ2-5, with 9 bases aligning to TRBD1. The CDR3, as DNA: TGTGCCAGCAGCTTAAACAGTGGGACAGGGTGGGAGACCCAGTACTTC. Translation: CASSLNSGTGWETQYF. Looking up the rest from reference TRBV7-6 and TRBJ2-5 gives the full variable domain: GAGVSQSPRYKVTKRGQDVALRCDPISGHVSLYWYRQALGQGPEFLTYFNYEAQQDKSGLPNDRFSAERPEGSISTLTIQRTEQRDSAMYRCASSLNSGTGWETQYFGPGTRLLVL.